The 23 T cell receptor beta chains below were found in one sample sequenced in a study of spatial heterogeneity in lung cancer. TCRdb redid the calling of the 5' RACE reads with MiXCR, one entry per CDR3 protein. The data show tens of thousands of distinct CDR3 sequences, roughly a fifth seen once. The time point was: sample taken at primary tumor resection. Sequencing covered unsorted whole RNA taken from tumor, nontumor lung or frozen PBMC. This specimen consisted of PBMCs, obtained at surgery. These receptors were obtained from a male donor with early-stage non-small cell lung cancer.

The rearrangement links TRBV15 to TRBJ1-1; D unclear. Trimming shortened V by 5 bases and J by 5 bases, and 9 bases separated the two germline ends. CDR3 length: 12 residues. Germline CDR1 is LNHNV and CDR2 is YYDKDF (reference sequence). The CDR3 here is CATSYGWTEAFF. CDR3 DNA sequence: TGTGCCACCAGCTACGGATGGACTGAAGCTTTCTTT.

The chain has TRBV12-3 or TRBV12-4 and TRBJ2-7; 7 nucleotides line up with TRBD2. V shed 2 bases and J 5 bases; nucleotides not matched to a gene: 9. This CDR3 has 15 residues. In nucleotides, the CDR3 is TGTGCCAGCAGTTTAATTGGCGGGAGCTTGAACGAGCAGTACTTC. Its protein is CASSLIGGSLNEQYF.

This clonotype was observed a few times. The chain is built from TRBV7-2 and TRBJ1-1; unclear D gene. The CDR3 extends over 15 amino acids. Germline loops: CDR1 SGHTA, CDR2 FQGNSA. V lost 1 base to trimming and J lost 0 bases, with 9 bases between them. Written as DNA, the CDR3 is TGTGCCAGCAGCTTAGAGCCGGGCTTGAACACTGAAGCTTTCTTT. Amino acid sequence: CASSLEPGLNTEAFF.

This clonotype has just a few counts. V usage is TRBV20-1 and J usage is TRBJ1-2; D possibly corresponds to TRBD1 (5 bases). The CDR3 is 11 residues long. Trimming removed 3 bases from V and 8 bases from J, with 10 bases in between. Germline CDR1 reads DFQATT; CDR2 reads SNEGSKA (reference sequence). DNA for the CDR3: TGCAGTGCTAGGGGGCCTGGGGGCTACACCTTC. Translated: CSARGPGGYTF.

The V gene is TRBV12-3 or TRBV12-4, the J gene TRBJ1-6; the match to TRBD1 covers 8 bases. The CDR3 sequence is 15 residues long. V shed 6 bases and J 9 bases; nucleotides not matched to a gene: 10. CDR3 nucleotides: TGTGCCAGCAGCCCGGGAGAACAGGGGGGTTCACCCCTCCACTTT. Its protein product is CASSPGEQGGSPLHF.

The chain recombines TRBV2 with TRBJ1-1; D is unresolved. V shed 0 bases and J shed 11 bases, with 7 bases lying between them. The CDR3 consists of 11 residues. Germline CDR1 and CDR2: SNHLY and FYNNEI. CDR3 sequence reads: CASSEALRAFF. The CDR3 coding sequence is TGTGCCAGCAGTGAAGCGCTTCGGGCTTTCTTT.

This clonotype was observed a handful of times. The CDR3 is CASETGSANYGYTF. The DNA for the CDR3 is TGTGCCAGCGAGACAGGGTCAGCTAACTATGGCTACACCTTC. The J gene is TRBJ1-2, the V gene TRBV6-2 or TRBV6-3; TRBD1 agrees at 7 bases. Germline CDR1 MNHEY, CDR2 SVGEGT. This CDR3 region has 14 residues. V shed 8 bases and J 0 bases; nucleotides not matched to a gene: 6.

This CDR3 is CSASPGTGYETQYF. The CDR3, as DNA: TGCAGTGCTTCCCCCGGGACAGGGTACGAGACCCAGTACTTC. The gene calls are TRBV20-1 and TRBJ2-5, with 9 bases fitting TRBD1. In germline, CDR1 is DFQATT, CDR2 SNEGSKA (reference sequence). The CDR3 sequence is 14 residues long. Losses at the gene ends were 5 bases for V and 5 bases for J; bases not matched to a gene: 9.

This clonotype was counted many times. V and J are TRBV6-2 or TRBV6-3 and TRBJ1-2; 7 positions agree with TRBD1. Germline V CDR1 and CDR2: MNHEY, SVGEGT. Unmatched junction bases numbered 6, after V lost 6 bases and J lost 2 bases. The CDR3 covers 14 residues. The CDR3 DNA reads as TGTGCCAGCAGGGCAGGGGGATTCAACTATGGCTACACCTTC. Its protein is CASRAGGFNYGYTF.

This CDR3 reads CASSPAKFNEKLFF. CDR3 nucleotide sequence: TGTGCCAGCAGCCCGGCCAAGTTTAATGAAAAACTGTTTTTT. The chain carries TRBV6-5 and TRBJ1-4; D uncertain. The V end was cut by 6 bases, the J end by 4 bases, with 12 bases between. Germline values: CDR1 MNHEY, CDR2 SVGAGI. This CDR3 contains 14 residues.

This clonotype was detected many times. V usage is TRBV29-1 and J usage is TRBJ2-7; TRBD1 aligns across 7 bases. CDR3 size: 13 residues. The ends lost 6 bases at V and 2 bases at J; junction bases unmatched: 7. Germline V gene sequence: CDR1 SQVTM, CDR2 ANQGSEA. The CDR3 loop reads CSVSGTAPYEQYF. In DNA form, the CDR3 reads TGCAGCGTGTCCGGGACAGCCCCCTACGAGCAGTACTTC.

The sample holds one count of this clonotype. This chain links TRBV7-9 with TRBJ2-7; D assignment may be TRBD1 or TRBD2 (5 bases each). CDR1 and CDR2 from the germline V gene are SEHNR and FQNEAQ (reference sequence). The CDR3 length is 13 residues. Trimming took off 2 bases at V and 9 bases at J, with 14 bases between the two ends. The DNA of the CDR3 is TGTGCCAGCAGCTTAAGGGACGGTGTTGGGCAGTACTTC. Protein sequence: CASSLRDGVGQYF.

This chain joins TRBV3-1 and TRBJ1-4, with D perhaps matching TRBD1 (5 bases). Between the trimmed V and J ends, which lost 1 base and 7 bases, there was a span of 13 bases. Germline V CDR1 and CDR2: LGHDT, YNNKEL (reference sequence). This CDR3 comprises 15 residues. The CDR3 DNA is TGTGCCAGCAGCCAAGTAGGGGAAAGGGGTGAAAAACTGTTTTTT. Translation: CASSQVGERGEKLFF.

The chain has TRBV27 and TRBJ1-6; tentatively, D is TRBD1 (6 bases). Germline V gene lookup returns CDR1 MNHEY and CDR2 SMNVEV (reference sequence). Deletions cut 2 bases from V and 1 base from J, with 18 bases between. CDR3 size: 19 residues. Here the CDR3 DNA reads TGTGCCAGCAGTTTAGTTGGTGTGGGGGGCGCATCCTATAATTCACCCCTCCACTTT. Amino acid sequence: CASSLVGVGGASYNSPLHF.

The chain is built from TRBV18 and TRBJ2-1; TRBD1 might be the D (7 bases). The CDR3 is 13 amino acids. Trimming left V 3 bases short and J 9 bases short, with 12 bases between. Germline V gene sequence: CDR1 KGHSH, CDR2 LQKENI. CDR3 bases: TGTGCCAGCTCACCCGCCAGGGGGGCTGAGCAGTTCTTC. As protein: CASSPARGAEQFF.

J is TRBJ2-7 and V is TRBV21-1; the table's D call of TRBD2 was not tested on the DNA. TRBV21-1 is a listed pseudogene. The CDR3 is 16 amino acids. CDR3 bases: TGTGCCAGCAGCATAGTCGGACTAGCGGGATTTGACGAGCAGTACTTC. Protein: CASSIVGLAGFDEQYF.

This clonotype has only one observation. The J gene is TRBJ1-2, the V gene TRBV12-3 or TRBV12-4, with D possibly TRBD1 on 6 matching bases. This CDR3 is 16 amino acids long. Trimming removed 5 bases at V and 2 bases at J, with 18 bases between. The CDR3 reads CASSPPGGRRNYGYTF. The DNA of the CDR3 is TGTGCCAGCAGTCCCCCTGGGGGCAGGAGGAACTATGGCTACACCTTC.

This clonotype has a handful of counts. The V call is TRBV20-1, the J call TRBJ2-1, with 8 bases fitting TRBD2. J gave up 3 bases and V 8 bases, and 9 bases lay outside the gene matches. The germline V gene encodes CDR1 DFQATT and CDR2 SNEGSKA (reference sequence). There are 14 residues in the CDR3. The CDR3 is CSPSSGGLYNEQFF. CDR3 nucleotides: TGCAGTCCCTCGAGCGGGGGACTCTACAATGAGCAGTTCTTC.

V usage is TRBV3-1 and J usage is TRBJ2-2; 7 bases are shared with TRBD1. Germline lookup yields CDR1 LGHDT and CDR2 YNNKEL (reference sequence). The CDR3 contains 16 residues. Unmatched junction bases numbered 9, after V lost 4 bases and J lost 4 bases. The DNA for the CDR3 is TGTGCCAGCAGCCTCAGGACAGGCAGTAGCACCGGGGAGCTGTTTTTT. Translated, it gives CASSLRTGSSTGELFF.

The chain couples TRBV28 to TRBJ1-4, with a tentative D call TRBD1 (6 bases). Germline lookup yields CDR1 MDHEN and CDR2 SYDVKM. CDR3 length equals 15 residues. Trimming took 4 bases from V and 6 from J, leaving 15 bases between them. CDR3 nucleotide sequence: TGTGCCAGCAGTTATCTGACAGGTGGTGATGAAAAACTGTTTTTT. Translated: CASSYLTGGDEKLFF.

The rearrangement uses TRBV3-1 and TRBJ1-1, with 9 bases fitting TRBD1. Germline V lookup: CDR1 LGHDT, CDR2 YNNKEL (reference sequence). This CDR3 region has 15 residues. Unmatched junction bases numbered 3, after V lost 3 bases and J lost 1 base. In nucleotides, the CDR3 is TGTGCCAGCAGCCAGGCGGGACAGGGGAACACTGAAGCTTTCTTT. It specifies CASSQAGQGNTEAFF.

This clonotype was counted many times. The chain uses TRBV15 and TRBJ2-1; D gene ambiguous. CDR3 size: 14 residues. Trimming left V 3 bases short and J 1 base short, with 7 bases between. Per the germline V gene, CDR1 is LNHNV and CDR2 is YYDKDF (reference sequence). The CDR3 region is CATSSWSSYNEQFF. The CDR3 bases are TGTGCCACCAGCAGCTGGAGTTCCTACAATGAGCAGTTCTTC.

This chain links TRBV3-1 with TRBJ1-1; possibly TRBD1 for D (6 bases). Trimming took 2 bases from V and 6 from J, leaving 10 bases between them. Germline V gene sequence: CDR1 LGHDT, CDR2 YNNKEL (reference sequence). The CDR3 extends over 13 amino acids. CDR3 sequence (DNA): TGTGCCAGCAGCCAAACAGGGTATCCTGAAGCTTTCTTT. This encodes CASSQTGYPEAFF.